These T cell receptor beta chains were read from a single sample in a study of cytomegalovirus exposure and HLA in healthy donors. Generated by immunoSEQ multiplex PCR, the TCRdb table keeps only in-frame clones and is missing some. The repertoire holds approximately 210,000 clones, 75% to 85% seen once, with about 0.37% in the top ten. Sequencing used PBMCs. Every receptor here comes from a male donor in good health and CMV-seropositive. Both conserved end residues are part of each CDR3. Each record gives: J gene, D gene, V gene, clone size, CDR3 protein, CDR3 DNA. The D gene is left open where the match is weak. Clone size is stated in some rows and not others, as once, few, many or a class when expanded.

j_gene: TRBJ2-4; d_gene: TRBD2; v_gene: TRBV7-3; abundance: .; CDR3aa: CASSFSGGANIQYF; CDR3nt: TGTGCCAGCAGCTTTAGCGGGGGGGCCAACATTCAGTACTTC
j_gene: TRBJ2-2; d_gene: TRBD2; v_gene: TRBV7-3; abundance: few; CDR3aa: CASSSGLAGVAGELFF; CDR3nt: TGTGCCAGCAGCTCAGGACTAGCGGGGGTCGCCGGGGAGCTGTTTTTT
j_gene: TRBJ2-1; d_gene: TRBD1; v_gene: TRBV19; abundance: .; CDR3aa: CASSIEDGPRGPFF; CDR3nt: TGTGCCAGTAGTATAGAGGATGGGCCAAGGGGGCCGTTCTTC
j_gene: TRBJ1-2; d_gene: TRBD1; v_gene: TRBV7-2; abundance: .; CDR3aa: CASSSTGERYGYTF; CDR3nt: TGTGCCAGCAGCTCCACAGGGGAGCGGTATGGCTACACCTTC
j_gene: TRBJ2-5; d_gene: .; v_gene: TRBV7-9; abundance: .; CDR3aa: CSSSDGNYETQYF; CDR3nt: TGTTCCAGCAGCGACGGGAACTACGAGACCCAGTACTTC
j_gene: TRBJ1-5; d_gene: .; v_gene: TRBV28; abundance: .; CDR3aa: CASTGYSNQPQHF; CDR3nt: TGTGCCAGTACGGGATATAGCAATCAGCCCCAGCATTTT
j_gene: TRBJ1-2; d_gene: .; v_gene: TRBV10-2; abundance: .; CDR3aa: CASSHQGRDGYTF; CDR3nt: TGCGCCAGCAGCCACCAGGGCCGGGATGGCTACACCTTC
j_gene: TRBJ1-1; d_gene: .; v_gene: TRBV5-1; abundance: .; CDR3aa: CASSLRPKGRGWNTEAFF; CDR3nt: TGCGCCAGCAGCTTAAGACCTAAGGGGAGGGGATGGAACACTGAAGCTTTCTTT
j_gene: TRBJ2-3; d_gene: TRBD2; v_gene: TRBV9; abundance: .; CDR3aa: CASSVVPSGPTDTQYF; CDR3nt: TGTGCCAGCAGCGTAGTTCCTAGCGGCCCCACAGATACGCAGTATTTT
j_gene: TRBJ2-7; d_gene: TRBD1; v_gene: TRBV4-3; abundance: .; CDR3aa: CASSQTGSYEQYF; CDR3nt: TGCGCCAGCAGCCAGACAGGGTCCTACGAGCAGTACTTC
j_gene: TRBJ2-2; d_gene: TRBD2; v_gene: TRBV5-1; abundance: .; CDR3aa: CASSLQGEGTGELFF; CDR3nt: TGCGCCAGCAGCTTGCAAGGGGAGGGCACCGGGGAGCTGTTTTTT
j_gene: TRBJ1-2; d_gene: TRBD1; v_gene: TRBV4-3; abundance: .; CDR3aa: CASSQDRDRLYTF; CDR3nt: TGCGCCAGCAGCCAGGACAGGGACCGACTTTACACCTTC
j_gene: TRBJ2-7; d_gene: TRBD2; v_gene: TRBV6-5; abundance: .; CDR3aa: CASSGTSGSHEQYF; CDR3nt: TGTGCCAGCAGTGGGACTAGCGGGAGCCACGAGCAGTACTTC
j_gene: TRBJ1-2; d_gene: TRBD1; v_gene: TRBV27; abundance: .; CDR3aa: CASSYRTGGGGYTF; CDR3nt: TGTGCCAGCAGTTACCGGACAGGGGGTGGGGGCTACACCTTC
j_gene: TRBJ2-1; d_gene: .; v_gene: TRBV5-1; abundance: .; CDR3aa: CASMGQPGSGNEQFF; CDR3nt: TGCGCCAGCATGGGGCAGCCAGGTTCCGGTAATGAGCAGTTCTTC
j_gene: TRBJ1-2; d_gene: .; v_gene: TRBV6-5; abundance: once; CDR3aa: CASSYSPGKLGYTF; CDR3nt: TGTGCCAGCAGTTACTCGCCAGGGAAGTTAGGCTACACCTTC
j_gene: TRBJ2-4; d_gene: .; v_gene: TRBV4-3; abundance: .; CDR3aa: CASSQDARGLAKNIQYF; CDR3nt: TGCGCCAGCAGCCAAGATGCGAGGGGACTAGCCAAAAACATTCAGTACTTC
j_gene: TRBJ2-1; d_gene: .; v_gene: TRBV7-6; abundance: few; CDR3aa: CASSSEEDGGRYNEQFF; CDR3nt: TGTGCCAGCAGCTCGGAGGAGGACGGGGGGCGATACAATGAGCAGTTCTTC
j_gene: TRBJ1-5; d_gene: .; v_gene: TRBV28; abundance: .; CDR3aa: CASSLRQVSNQPQHF; CDR3nt: TGTGCCAGCAGTCTTCGACAGGTTAGCAATCAGCCCCAGCATTTT
j_gene: TRBJ1-6; d_gene: .; v_gene: TRBV7-2; abundance: .; CDR3aa: CASSLAPEMGSPLHF; CDR3nt: TGTGCCAGCAGCTTAGCCCCTGAAATGGGCTCACCCCTCCACTTT
j_gene: TRBJ2-1; d_gene: TRBD1; v_gene: TRBV6-5; abundance: .; CDR3aa: CASSWDRGEQFF; CDR3nt: TGTGCCAGCAGTTGGGACAGGGGTGAGCAGTTCTTC
j_gene: TRBJ1-5; d_gene: .; v_gene: TRBV5-1; abundance: .; CDR3aa: CASSLGGPNQPQHF; CDR3nt: TGCGCCAGCAGCTTGGGGGGCCCCAATCAGCCCCAGCATTTT